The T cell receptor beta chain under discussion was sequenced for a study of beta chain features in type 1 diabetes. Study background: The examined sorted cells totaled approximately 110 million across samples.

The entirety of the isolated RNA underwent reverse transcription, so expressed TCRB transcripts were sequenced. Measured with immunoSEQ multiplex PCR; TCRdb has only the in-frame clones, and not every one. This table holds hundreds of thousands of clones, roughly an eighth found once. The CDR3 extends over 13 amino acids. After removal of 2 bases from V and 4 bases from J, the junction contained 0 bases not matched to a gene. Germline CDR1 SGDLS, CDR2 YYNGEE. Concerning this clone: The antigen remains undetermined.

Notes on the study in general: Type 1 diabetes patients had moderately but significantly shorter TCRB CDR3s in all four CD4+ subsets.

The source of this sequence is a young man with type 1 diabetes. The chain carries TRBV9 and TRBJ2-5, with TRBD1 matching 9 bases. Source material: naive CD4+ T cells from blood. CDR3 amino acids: CASSVTGGETQYF. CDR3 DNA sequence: TGTGCCAGCAGCGTGACAGGGGGAGAGACCCAGTACTTC.